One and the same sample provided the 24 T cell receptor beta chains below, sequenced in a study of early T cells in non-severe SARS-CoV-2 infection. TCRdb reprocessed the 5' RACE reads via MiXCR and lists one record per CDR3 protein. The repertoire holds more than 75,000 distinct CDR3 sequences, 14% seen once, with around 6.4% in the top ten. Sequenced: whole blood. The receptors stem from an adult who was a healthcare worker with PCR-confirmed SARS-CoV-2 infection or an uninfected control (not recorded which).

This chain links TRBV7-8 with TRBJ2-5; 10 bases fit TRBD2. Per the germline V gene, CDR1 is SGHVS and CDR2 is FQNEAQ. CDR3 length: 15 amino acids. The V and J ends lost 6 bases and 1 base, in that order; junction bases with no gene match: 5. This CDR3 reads CASRSSGGLQETQYF. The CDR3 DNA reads TGTGCCAGCAGGAGTAGCGGGGGGCTCCAAGAGACCCAGTACTTC.

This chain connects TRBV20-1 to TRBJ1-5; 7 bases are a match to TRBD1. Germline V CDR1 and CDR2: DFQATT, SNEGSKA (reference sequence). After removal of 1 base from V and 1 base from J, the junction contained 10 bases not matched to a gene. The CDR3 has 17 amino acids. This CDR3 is CSARGIRQGLSNQPQHF. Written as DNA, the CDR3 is TGCAGTGCTAGAGGGATTAGACAGGGCTTGAGCAATCAGCCCCAGCATTTT.

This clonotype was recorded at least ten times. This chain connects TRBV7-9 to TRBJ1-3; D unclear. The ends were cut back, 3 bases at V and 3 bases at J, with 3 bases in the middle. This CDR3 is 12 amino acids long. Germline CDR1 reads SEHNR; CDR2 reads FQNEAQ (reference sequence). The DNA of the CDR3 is TGTGCCAGCAGCTTCAGTGGAAACACCATATATTTT. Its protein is CASSFSGNTIYF.

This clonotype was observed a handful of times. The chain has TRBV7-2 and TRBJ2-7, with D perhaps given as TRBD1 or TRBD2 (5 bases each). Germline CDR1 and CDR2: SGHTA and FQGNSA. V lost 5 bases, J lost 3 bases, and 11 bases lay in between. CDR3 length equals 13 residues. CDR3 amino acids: CASSRDPNYEQYF. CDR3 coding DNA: TGTGCCAGCAGCCGGGACCCTAACTACGAGCAGTACTTC.

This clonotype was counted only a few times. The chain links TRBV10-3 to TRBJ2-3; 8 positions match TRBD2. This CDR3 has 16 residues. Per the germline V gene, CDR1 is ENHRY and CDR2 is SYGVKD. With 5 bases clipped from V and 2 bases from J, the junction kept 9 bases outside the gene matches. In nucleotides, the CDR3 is TGTGCCATCAGTTTGACGGGGGGGCCGTTCACAGATACGCAGTATTTT. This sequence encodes CAISLTGGPFTDTQYF.

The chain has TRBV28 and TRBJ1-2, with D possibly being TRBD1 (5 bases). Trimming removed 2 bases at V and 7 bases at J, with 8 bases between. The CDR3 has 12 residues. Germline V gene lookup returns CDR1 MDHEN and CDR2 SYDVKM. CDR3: CASSLGTGGYTF. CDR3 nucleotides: TGTGCCAGCAGTTTAGGGACTGGTGGCTACACCTTC.

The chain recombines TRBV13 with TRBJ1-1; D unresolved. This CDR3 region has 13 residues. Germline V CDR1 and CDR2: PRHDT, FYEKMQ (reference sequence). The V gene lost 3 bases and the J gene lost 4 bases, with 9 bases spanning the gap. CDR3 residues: CASSFEAATEAFF. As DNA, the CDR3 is TGTGCCAGCAGCTTCGAAGCGGCCACTGAAGCTTTCTTT.

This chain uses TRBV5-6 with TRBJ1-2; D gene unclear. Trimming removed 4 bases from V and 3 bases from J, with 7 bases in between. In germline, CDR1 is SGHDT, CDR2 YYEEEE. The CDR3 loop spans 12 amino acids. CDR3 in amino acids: CASSMGDYGYTF. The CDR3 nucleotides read TGTGCCAGCAGCATGGGAGACTATGGCTACACCTTC.

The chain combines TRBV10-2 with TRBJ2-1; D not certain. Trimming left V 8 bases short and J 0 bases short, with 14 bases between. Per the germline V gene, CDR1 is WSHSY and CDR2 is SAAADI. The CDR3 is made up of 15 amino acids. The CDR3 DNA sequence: TGCGCCAGCGGCGAACGGTGGAGCTCCTACAATGAGCAGTTCTTC. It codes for CASGERWSSYNEQFF.

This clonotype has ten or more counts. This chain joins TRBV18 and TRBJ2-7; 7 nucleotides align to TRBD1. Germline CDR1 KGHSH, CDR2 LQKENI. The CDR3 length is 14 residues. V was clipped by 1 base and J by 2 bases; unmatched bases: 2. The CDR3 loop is CASSPQGAAYEQYF. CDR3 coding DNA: TGTGCCAGCTCACCACAGGGGGCCGCCTACGAGCAGTACTTC.

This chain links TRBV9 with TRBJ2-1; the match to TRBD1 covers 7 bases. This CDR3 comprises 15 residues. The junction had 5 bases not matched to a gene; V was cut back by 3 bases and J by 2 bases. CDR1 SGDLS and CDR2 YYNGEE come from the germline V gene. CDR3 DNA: TGTGCCAGCAGCGGAGGGGGCTTCCCCTACAATGAGCAGTTCTTC. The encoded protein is CASSGGGFPYNEQFF.

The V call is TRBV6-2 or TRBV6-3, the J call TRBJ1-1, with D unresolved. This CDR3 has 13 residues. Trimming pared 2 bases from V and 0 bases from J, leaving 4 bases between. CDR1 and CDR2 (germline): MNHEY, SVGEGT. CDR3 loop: CASSYRLNTEAFF. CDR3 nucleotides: TGTGCCAGCAGTTACAGGTTGAACACTGAAGCTTTCTTT.

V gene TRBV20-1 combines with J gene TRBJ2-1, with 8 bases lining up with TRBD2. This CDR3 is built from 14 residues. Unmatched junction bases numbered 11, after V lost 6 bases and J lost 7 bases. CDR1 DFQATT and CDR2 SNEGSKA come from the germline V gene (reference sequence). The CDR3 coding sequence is TGCAGTGCCAGTAACGGGGGGGTGATTAATGAGCAGTTCTTC. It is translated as CSASNGGVINEQFF.

Here the CDR3 DNA reads TGCGCCAGCGAGTCGACGGGGGGCGAGGAAACTGAAGCTTTCTTT. The encoded protein is CASESTGGEETEAFF. The V and J genes are TRBV5-1 and TRBJ1-1; a weak D match, TRBD1 (6 bases). V was clipped by 7 bases and J by 5 bases, with 21 bases between them. The CDR3 is made up of 15 amino acids. Germline-derived CDR1 and CDR2 are SGHRS and YFSETQ.

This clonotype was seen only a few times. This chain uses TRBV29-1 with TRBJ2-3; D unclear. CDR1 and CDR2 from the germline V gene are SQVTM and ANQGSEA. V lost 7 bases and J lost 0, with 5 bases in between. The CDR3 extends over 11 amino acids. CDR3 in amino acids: CSACSTDTQYF. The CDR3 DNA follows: TGCAGCGCTTGCAGCACAGATACGCAGTATTTT.

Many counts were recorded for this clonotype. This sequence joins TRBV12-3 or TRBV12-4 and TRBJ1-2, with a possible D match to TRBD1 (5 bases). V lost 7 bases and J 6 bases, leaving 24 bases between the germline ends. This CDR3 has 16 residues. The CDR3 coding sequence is TGTGCCAGCACCTTACACTCCCCAGGGACGGAGGATGGCTACACCTTC. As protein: CASTLHSPGTEDGYTF.

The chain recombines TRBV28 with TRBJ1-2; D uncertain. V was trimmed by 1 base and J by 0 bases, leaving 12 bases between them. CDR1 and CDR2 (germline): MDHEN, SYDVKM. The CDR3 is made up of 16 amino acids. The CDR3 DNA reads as TGTGCCAGCAGTTTATTATCCGGACCTTCTAACTATGGCTACACCTTC. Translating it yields CASSLLSGPSNYGYTF.

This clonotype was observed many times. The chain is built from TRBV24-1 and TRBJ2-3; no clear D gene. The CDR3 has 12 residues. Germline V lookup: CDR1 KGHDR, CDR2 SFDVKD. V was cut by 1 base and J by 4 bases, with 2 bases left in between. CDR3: CATSDFADTQYF. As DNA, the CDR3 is TGTGCCACCAGTGATTTTGCAGATACGCAGTATTTT.

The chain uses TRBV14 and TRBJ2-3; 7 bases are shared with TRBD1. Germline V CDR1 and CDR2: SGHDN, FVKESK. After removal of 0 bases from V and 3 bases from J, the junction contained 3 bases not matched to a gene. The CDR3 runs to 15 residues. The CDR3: CASSQEGGWTDTQYF. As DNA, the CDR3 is TGTGCCAGCAGCCAAGAAGGGGGCTGGACAGATACGCAGTATTTT.

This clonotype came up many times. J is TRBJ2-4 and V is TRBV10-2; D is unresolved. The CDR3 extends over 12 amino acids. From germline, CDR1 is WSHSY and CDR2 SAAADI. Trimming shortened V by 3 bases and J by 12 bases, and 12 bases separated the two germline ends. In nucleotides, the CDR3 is TGCGCCAGCAGTGATTCAGTAGGGTATCAGTACTTC. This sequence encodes CASSDSVGYQYF.

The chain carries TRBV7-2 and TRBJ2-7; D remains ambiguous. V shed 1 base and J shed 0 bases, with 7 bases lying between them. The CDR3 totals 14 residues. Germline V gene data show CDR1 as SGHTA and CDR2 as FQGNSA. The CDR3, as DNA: TGTGCCAGCAGCTTAGTCTTCGCCTCCTACGAGCAGTACTTC. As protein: CASSLVFASYEQYF.

The DNA of the CDR3 is TGCGCCAGCAGCCCCTCGGTAGTGGCCTACGAGCAGTACTTC. As protein: CASSPSVVAYEQYF. The chain employs TRBV4-3 and TRBJ2-7; no clear D. This CDR3 comprises 14 residues. Trimming took off 4 bases at V and 2 bases at J, with 12 bases between the two ends. Germline lookup yields CDR1 LGHNA and CDR2 YSLEER.

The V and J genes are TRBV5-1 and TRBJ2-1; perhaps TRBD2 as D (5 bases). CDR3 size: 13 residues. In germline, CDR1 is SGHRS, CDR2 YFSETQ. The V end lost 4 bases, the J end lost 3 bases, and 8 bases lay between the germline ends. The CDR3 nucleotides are TGCGCCAGCAGCCATGGACTCTACAATGAGCAGTTCTTC. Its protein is CASSHGLYNEQFF. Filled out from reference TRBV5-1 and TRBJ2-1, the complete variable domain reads KAGVTQTPRYLIKTRGQQVTLSCSPISGHRSVSWYQQTPGQGLQFLFEYFSETQRNKGNFPGRFSGRQFSNSRSEMNVSTLELGDSALYLCASSHGLYNEQFFGPGTRLTVL.

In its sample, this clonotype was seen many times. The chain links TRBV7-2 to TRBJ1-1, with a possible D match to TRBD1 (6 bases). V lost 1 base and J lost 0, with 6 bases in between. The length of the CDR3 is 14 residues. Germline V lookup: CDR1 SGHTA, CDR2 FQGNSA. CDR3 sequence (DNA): TGTGCCAGCAGCTTAGACAGGGTGAACACTGAAGCTTTCTTT. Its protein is CASSLDRVNTEAFF.